The 20 T cell receptor beta chains presented below share a single source sample, sequenced in a study of shared clonotypes between healthy human individuals. Measured with immunoSEQ multiplex PCR; TCRdb has only the in-frame clones, and not every one. The repertoire includes millions of clones, 85% to 95% of them detected once, and 0.1% to 0.15% sits in the top ten. The sample comprised naive CD4+ T cells sorted from blood. As for subset: CD45RA+ positively selected. All receptors derive from a man between 18 and 35 years old in good health.

This clone appeared once. The V and J genes are TRBV5-6 and TRBJ2-1; 7 bases agree with TRBD2. The V segment lost 0 bases and the J segment 0 bases; nucleotides outside the gene matches: 9. Germline V gives CDR1 SGHDT, CDR2 YYEEEE. The CDR3 sequence is 18 residues long. CDR3 coding DNA: TGTGCCAGCAGCTTGGAAAGCGGGCGGGAGACCTCCTACAATGAGCAGTTCTTC. Amino acids: CASSLESGRETSYNEQFF.

The chain couples TRBV9 to TRBJ1-1, with 7 bases that match TRBD1. CDR1 SGDLS and CDR2 YYNGEE come from the germline V gene. The trim removed 4 bases at V and 11 bases at J, leaving 17 bases unmatched. This CDR3 is built from 15 residues. The CDR3 region is CASSKTPGGGSLAFF. CDR3 nucleotide sequence: TGTGCCAGCAGCAAGACCCCAGGGGGAGGTTCGTTGGCTTTCTTT.

The chain employs TRBV6-5 and TRBJ1-6; D may be TRBD1 (5 bases). CDR3 size: 15 residues. The V gene lost 3 bases and the J gene lost 7 bases, with 13 bases spanning the gap. The V gene's germline CDR1 is MNHEY and CDR2 SVGAGI. DNA for the CDR3: TGTGCCAGCAGTTATCAAGAGGGACCGAATTCACCCCTCCACTTT. This sequence encodes CASSYQEGPNSPLHF.

The chain carries TRBV18 and TRBJ1-2; 7 positions match TRBD1. Looked up from germline, CDR1 is KGHSH and CDR2 is LQKENI. V was pared by 3 bases and J by 7 bases, with 11 bases of the junction left unmatched. There are 15 residues in the CDR3. CDR3 in amino acids: CASSPLQGGQSGYTF. The CDR3 coding sequence is TGTGCCAGCTCACCGCTCCAGGGGGGGCAGTCTGGCTACACCTTC.

The rearrangement links TRBV9 to TRBJ1-1; 7 bases match TRBD1. V was pared by 0 bases and J by 1 base, with 0 bases of the junction left unmatched. Germline-derived CDR1 and CDR2 are SGDLS and YYNGEE. This CDR3 contains 14 residues. CDR3 in DNA: TGTGCCAGCAGCGTAGACAGGGGGAACACTGAAGCTTTCTTT. It is translated as CASSVDRGNTEAFF.

The rearrangement uses TRBV6-6 and TRBJ1-2; no clear D. This CDR3 has 13 amino acids. From germline, CDR1 is MNHNY and CDR2 SVGAGI (reference sequence). The V gene lost 11 bases and the J gene lost 4 bases, with 17 bases spanning the gap. DNA of the CDR3: TGTGCCTCCACAGACCCGGGTCCCTATGGCTACACCTTC. It encodes CASTDPGPYGYTF.

This clone was seen a single time. V and J are TRBV12-5 and TRBJ2-7; no reliable D call. Germline V lookup: CDR1 LGHNT, CDR2 FRNRAP. V was trimmed by 0 bases and J by 3 bases, leaving 6 bases between them. This CDR3 has 13 amino acids. The CDR3 DNA is TGTGCTAGTGGTTTGGTAACGGACTACGAGCAGTACTTC. It encodes CASGLVTDYEQYF.

The gene calls are TRBV13 and TRBJ1-1, with D possibly matching TRBD1 (6 bases). There are 16 residues in the CDR3. V was clipped by 5 bases and J by 3 bases, with 19 bases between them. Looked up from germline, CDR1 is PRHDT and CDR2 is FYEKMQ (reference sequence). CDR3 DNA: TGTGCCAGCAGCCCCCGTACCGGGACACCATACACTGAAGCTTTCTTT. The encoded protein is CASSPRTGTPYTEAFF.

The chain has TRBV28 and TRBJ1-2, with D uncertain. V was clipped by 2 bases and J by 8 bases, with 12 bases between them. The germline V gene has CDR1 MDHEN and CDR2 SYDVKM. The CDR3 totals 13 residues. The CDR3 DNA sequence: TGTGCCAGCAGTTTAGCCCGTCAGTCGGGCTACACCTTC. Its protein product is CASSLARQSGYTF.

This clone has just one count. This sample also contains other DNA sequences that code for the same CDR3. V usage is TRBV18 and J usage is TRBJ1-1; no clear D gene. Germline lookup yields CDR1 KGHSH and CDR2 LQKENI. The CDR3 length is 13 residues. V was cut by 5 bases and J by 1 base, with 8 bases left in between. CDR3 protein: CASSSDRNTEAFF. DNA for the CDR3: TGTGCCAGCTCATCGGACCGGAACACTGAAGCTTTCTTT.

The rearrangement uses TRBV11-3 and TRBJ2-2, with 7 bases lining up with TRBD2. Trimming removed 2 bases from V and 1 base from J; junction bases left unmatched: 7. Germline assignment: CDR1 SGHNT and CDR2 YENEEA. This CDR3 is built from 17 residues. CDR3 loop: CASSLMGGKMNTGELFF. The CDR3 DNA reads TGTGCCAGCAGCTTAATGGGGGGGAAGATGAACACCGGGGAGCTGTTTTTT.

This rearrangement joins TRBV5-4 to TRBJ1-3, with TRBD1 as a possible D gene (5 bases). The ends were cut back, 4 bases at V and 4 bases at J, with 12 bases in the middle. This CDR3 has 14 amino acids. The V gene's germline CDR1 is SGHNT and CDR2 YYREEE (reference sequence). In DNA form, the CDR3 reads TGTGCCAGCAGCATGAAGGGGACGGGAAACACCATATATTTT. Residues: CASSMKGTGNTIYF.

CDR3 in DNA: TGCGCCAGCAGCGTCCGGGTCGCTGGCGACACTGAAGCTTTCTTT. This encodes CASSVRVAGDTEAFF. The chain combines TRBV5-1 with TRBJ1-1; no definite D call. The CDR3 loop spans 15 amino acids. Between the trimmed V and J ends, which lost 4 bases and 3 bases, there was a span of 16 bases. Per germline, CDR1 SGHRS and CDR2 YFSETQ. Using reference TRBV5-1 and TRBJ1-1 for the parts outside the CDR3, the full variable domain is KAGVTQTPRYLIKTRGQQVTLSCSPISGHRSVSWYQQTPGQGLQFLFEYFSETQRNKGNFPGRFSGRQFSNSRSEMNVSTLELGDSALYLCASSVRVAGDTEAFFGQGTRLTVV.

The J gene is TRBJ2-5, the V gene TRBV5-1, with D possibly matching TRBD1 (6 bases). CDR3 length equals 13 residues. Trimming took off 5 bases at V and 5 bases at J, with 13 bases between the two ends. The germline CDR1 and CDR2 sequences are SGHRS and YFSETQ. The CDR3 nucleotides read TGCGCCAGCAGTCAGGGGCCTAGGGAGACCCAGTACTTC. It specifies CASSQGPRETQYF.

This clone was detected ten times or more. V gene TRBV29-1 combines with J gene TRBJ1-2, with TRBD1 matching 7 bases. Losses at the gene ends were 3 bases for V and 4 bases for J; bases not matched to a gene: 17. This CDR3 region has 17 residues. Germline CDR1 SQVTM, CDR2 ANQGSEA. CDR3 in DNA: TGCAGCGTTGATGGACGGGGCCACAGGGGTAGGGGCTATGGCTACACCTTC. Translation gives CSVDGRGHRGRGYGYTF.

The rearrangement links TRBV5-6 to TRBJ2-1; D is perhaps TRBD2 (5 bases). Germline V gene data show CDR1 as SGHDT and CDR2 as YYEEEE. V shed 0 bases and J shed 7 bases, with 14 bases lying between them. The CDR3 runs to 15 residues. The CDR3 sequence is CASSLAPGVWNEQFF. The DNA for the CDR3 is TGTGCCAGCAGCTTGGCCCCCGGGGTGTGGAATGAGCAGTTCTTC. The full variable domain, with the rest looked up from reference TRBV5-6 and TRBJ2-1, is DAGVTQSPTHLIKTRGQQVTLRCSPKSGHDTVSWYQQALGQGPQFIFQYYEEEERQRGNFPDRFSGHQFPNYSSELNVNALLLGDSALYLCASSLAPGVWNEQFFGPGTRLTVL.

This clone was counted once. The V gene is TRBV28, the J gene TRBJ1-4, with 7 bases aligning to TRBD1. CDR1 is MDHEN and CDR2 is SYDVKM in the germline V gene. This CDR3 is 14 amino acids long. J gave up 8 bases and V 7 bases, and 10 bases lay outside the gene matches. The CDR3 DNA is TGTGCCAGCACCCTGGGACAGTTAGGGGAAAAACTGTTTTTT. It translates to CASTLGQLGEKLFF.

V usage is TRBV4-1 and J usage is TRBJ1-2; D possibly corresponds to TRBD1 (5 bases). The germline CDR1 and CDR2 sequences are MGHRA and YSYEKL. V dropped 4 bases and J dropped 7 bases, with 19 bases sitting between them. The CDR3 length is 15 residues. CDR3 coding DNA: TGCGCCAGCAGCCCCCCTGGGGCCGTGGTAGTTGGCTACACCTTC. Its protein is CASSPPGAVVVGYTF.

This chain links TRBV2 with TRBJ2-3; no clear D. With 8 bases removed from V and 5 bases from J, the gap between germline ends came to 14 bases. Looked up from germline, CDR1 is SNHLY and CDR2 is FYNNEI. CDR3 length equals 13 residues. The CDR3 bases are TGTGCCAGCGGGCAGCGACTTCTAGATACGCAGTATTTT. Its translation: CASGQRLLDTQYF. The variable domain in full, completed from reference TRBV2 and TRBJ2-3, reads EPEVTQTPSHQVTQMGQEVILRCVPISNHLYFYWYRQILGQKVEFLVSFYNNEISEKSEIFDDQFSVERPDGSNFTLKIRSTKLEDSAMYFCASGQRLLDTQYFGPGTRLTVL.

CDR3 nucleotide sequence: TGTGCCAGTAGTTCCTGGGACAGACACTCAGATACGCAGTATTTT. Its protein is CASSSWDRHSDTQYF. The V gene is TRBV19, the J gene TRBJ2-3, with 7 nucleotides matching TRBD1. This CDR3 has 15 residues. The ends lost 5 bases at V and 4 bases at J; junction bases unmatched: 9. CDR1 is LNHDA, CDR2 SQIVND, per germline (reference sequence).